The clone carrying this T cell receptor (beta chain) was seen a handful of times. This sample was included in a study of response to subunit inactivated influenza vaccine. Germline CDR1 and CDR2: SGDLS and YYNGEE. Trimming cost V 0 bases and J 3 bases; bases outside gene matches: 7. This CDR3 is 17 amino acids long. Each CDR3 protein gets one entry after TCRdb re-called the RT-PCR reads with MiXCR. Of 300,000 to 350,000 distinct CDR3 sequences in the sample, roughly 22% are singletons; the top ten hold 10% to 13%. The material was PBMCs from blood, obtained about 20 months after vaccination. The source of this sequence is a man between 45 and 75 years old who received an inactivated influenza vaccine. The J gene is TRBJ1-2, the V gene TRBV9; TRBD1 aligns across 11 bases. This CDR3 is CASSVADRGRSYYGYTF. In DNA form, the CDR3 reads TGTGCCAGCAGCGTAGCGGACAGGGGGCGTTCGTACTATGGCTACACCTTC.